The 30 T cell receptor beta chains given below trace back to one sample, sequenced in a study of blood T cell repertoires in COVID-19. Sequencing was performed with immunoSEQ multiplex PCR; in TCRdb, only in-frame clones are kept and a portion is missing. The sample holds more than 85,000 clones, approximately 85% seen once. Sequenced: peripheral blood. The receptors were gathered from a human donor in a cohort sampled during active COVID-19.

The chain combines TRBV7-9 with TRBJ2-1, with 7 bases that match TRBD2. CDR1 SEHNR and CDR2 FQNEAQ come from the germline V gene (reference sequence). The CDR3 is 15 residues long. The DNA for the CDR3 is TGTGCGAACCCGCCGGGCGGGAGCCCCATGAGGGAGCAGTTCTTC. It codes for CANPPGGSPMREQFF.

The CDR3 DNA reads as TGTGCCAGCAGCCCCGAAGGCGGTGGCTACACCTTC. Translation gives CASSPEGGGYTF. The chain employs TRBV5-5 and TRBJ1-2, with unresolved D. Germline V gene data show CDR1 as SGHKS and CDR2 as YYEKEE (reference sequence). CDR3 length: 12 residues. V gave up 4 bases and J gave up 7 bases, with 11 bases separating them.

This clone appeared a single time. The CDR3 reads CASSSPTGPFTRIEQYF. CDR3 coding DNA: TGTGCCAGCAGCTCCCCAACGGGCCCTTTTACTAGGATCGAGCAGTACTTC. The chain uses TRBV7-2 and TRBJ2-7; D possibly corresponds to TRBD2 (5 bases). The V gene lost 4 bases and the J gene lost 6 bases, with 25 bases spanning the gap. The germline V gene has CDR1 SGHTA and CDR2 FQGNSA. The CDR3 length is 17 residues. The full variable domain, completed using reference TRBV7-2 and TRBJ2-7, is GAGVSQSPSNKVTEKGKDVELRCDPISGHTALYWYRQSLGQGLEFLIYFQGNSAPDKSGLPSDRFSAERTGGSVSTLTIQRTQQEDSAVYLCASSSPTGPFTRIEQYFGPGTRLTVT.

V usage is TRBV9 and J usage is TRBJ2-3; 8 positions match TRBD2. CDR1 SGDLS and CDR2 YYNGEE come from the germline V gene. This CDR3 spans 14 amino acids. With V trimmed by 0 bases and J by 7 bases, 4 bases remained unmatched. The CDR3 DNA reads TGTGCCAGCAGCGTAGGTCTAGCGGGTAATACGCAGTATTTT. Translating gives CASSVGLAGNTQYF.

This clone was found a few times. The chain combines TRBV11-2 with TRBJ2-1, with 9 positions matching TRBD1. The germline V gene encodes CDR1 SGHAT and CDR2 FQNNGV. Losses at the gene ends were 3 bases for V and 8 bases for J; bases not matched to a gene: 8. There are 15 residues in the CDR3. This chain's CDR3 is CASSFRDRVLDEQFF. The CDR3 region has the DNA TGTGCCAGCAGCTTTCGGGACAGGGTACTCGATGAGCAGTTCTTC.

This clone was seen a single time. The rearrangement uses TRBV4-2 and TRBJ2-1; TRBD2 matches at 13 bases. CDR1 LGHNA and CDR2 YNFKEQ come from the germline V gene. The ends lost 0 bases at V and 8 bases at J; junction bases unmatched: 7. The CDR3 spans 17 residues. The CDR3 protein is CASSQDRELAGGDEQFF. CDR3 DNA: TGTGCCAGCAGCCAAGATCGGGAACTAGCGGGGGGGGATGAGCAGTTCTTC.

V is TRBV28 and J is TRBJ2-1; the match to TRBD2 covers 9 bases. The V gene end was trimmed by 2 bases and the J gene end by 5 bases; junction bases not matched to a gene: 4. Germline values: CDR1 MDHEN, CDR2 SYDVKM. This CDR3 has 15 amino acids. The CDR3 DNA reads TGTGCCAGCAGTTTAGCGGGAGGGCCCCACAATGAGCAGTTCTTC. Translation: CASSLAGGPHNEQFF.

CDR3 DNA: TGTGCCAGCACTCATCGAGGCCTCCGGGGAGAGACCCAGTACTTC. Protein product: CASTHRGLRGETQYF. This chain connects TRBV6-5 to TRBJ2-5; D possibly corresponds to TRBD2 (5 bases). Germline V gene data show CDR1 as MNHEY and CDR2 as SVGAGI. Deletions cut 7 bases from V and 4 bases from J, with 19 bases between. The CDR3 sequence is 15 residues long.

The chain uses TRBV20-1 and TRBJ1-2; D unclear. The CDR3 totals 10 residues. The ends were cut back, 3 bases at V and 8 bases at J, with 7 bases in the middle. The germline CDR1 and CDR2 sequences are DFQATT and SNEGSKA (reference sequence). CDR3 DNA sequence: TGCAGTGCTAGGGCCCAGGGCTACACCTTC. Its protein product is CSARAQGYTF.

This clone has only a few counts. The rearrangement uses TRBV28 and TRBJ2-1; the match to TRBD2 covers 10 bases. The V gene end was trimmed by 4 bases and the J gene end by 9 bases; junction bases not matched to a gene: 3. Germline values: CDR1 MDHEN, CDR2 SYDVKM. The length of the CDR3 is 13 residues. The CDR3: CASSYRLAGEQFF. The CDR3 DNA reads TGTGCCAGCAGTTACCGACTAGCGGGTGAGCAGTTCTTC.

The DNA of the CDR3 is TGTGCCAGCAGCTTAAGGGGATTCGGGGAGCTGTTTTTT. Translated: CASSLRGFGELFF. J is TRBJ2-2 and V is TRBV7-2; a possible D gene is TRBD1 (5 bases). The V end lost 2 bases, the J end lost 7 bases, and 8 bases lay between the germline ends. This CDR3 is 13 amino acids long. Looked up from germline, CDR1 is SGHTA and CDR2 is FQGNSA.

This chain links TRBV28 with TRBJ2-1; 9 bases align to TRBD2. The J segment lost 5 bases and the V segment lost 6 bases, leaving 11 bases of the junction unmatched. This CDR3 contains 16 residues. Germline-derived CDR1 and CDR2 are MDHEN and SYDVKM. As DNA, the CDR3 is TGTGCCAGCAGGCCTTTAGCGGGAGCTCCGGACAATGAGCAGTTCTTC. Amino acid sequence: CASRPLAGAPDNEQFF. Filled out from reference TRBV28 and TRBJ2-1, the complete variable domain reads DVKVTQSSRYLVKRTGEKVFLECVQDMDHENMFWYRQDPGLGLRLIYFSYDVKMKEKGDIPEGYSVSREKKERFSLILESASTNQTSMYLCASRPLAGAPDNEQFFGPGTRLTVL.

In DNA form, the CDR3 reads TGTGCCAGCAGCCCGGGGGACACTGAAGCTTTCTTT. Residues: CASSPGDTEAFF. The V gene is TRBV7-8, the J gene TRBJ1-1, with a possible D match to TRBD1 (5 bases). Germline V gene lookup returns CDR1 SGHVS and CDR2 FQNEAQ. The CDR3 contains 12 residues. Deletions cut 5 bases from V and 3 bases from J, with 7 bases between.

This chain joins TRBV5-4 and TRBJ2-3; 8 bases map to TRBD2. This CDR3 has 16 residues. V lost 5 bases to trimming and J lost 0 bases; unmatched junction nucleotides: 8. From germline, CDR1 is SGHNT and CDR2 YYREEE (reference sequence). Here the CDR3 DNA reads TGTGCCAGCAGACTCGCTAGCGGGCTGAGCACAGATACGCAGTATTTT. Translating gives CASRLASGLSTDTQYF.

The rearrangement links TRBV5-1 to TRBJ2-7, with 8 bases that match TRBD2. From germline, CDR1 is SGHRS and CDR2 YFSETQ. This CDR3 is built from 15 residues. J gave up 5 bases and V 0 bases, and 7 bases lay outside the gene matches. CDR3 residues: CASSLVSGGSDEQYF. CDR3 DNA: TGCGCCAGCAGCTTGGTTTCGGGAGGGTCGGACGAGCAGTACTTC.

The V and J genes are TRBV7-8 and TRBJ1-2, with D maybe TRBD1 (6 bases). The germline CDR1 and CDR2 sequences are SGHVS and FQNEAQ. V was trimmed by 1 base and J by 8 bases, leaving 14 bases between them. CDR3 length: 14 residues. CDR3 DNA sequence: TGTGCCAGCAGCTTAGGCGGGGGCGGGTTCGGCTACACCTTC. Amino acids: CASSLGGGGFGYTF.

The V gene is TRBV29-1, the J gene TRBJ1-2; the D gene is possibly TRBD1 (5 bases). Germline V lookup: CDR1 SQVTM, CDR2 ANQGSEA. The CDR3 is 11 residues long. V lost 5 bases and J 8 bases, leaving 12 bases between the germline ends. CDR3: CSVPRAEGYTF. The CDR3 coding sequence is TGCAGCGTTCCCAGGGCTGAAGGCTACACCTTC.

The chain carries TRBV4-1 and TRBJ1-3; TRBD1 aligns across 8 bases. The V gene end was trimmed by 0 bases and the J gene end by 0 bases; junction bases not matched to a gene: 1. Germline CDR1 MGHRA, CDR2 YSYEKL. The CDR3 has 16 residues. Written as DNA, the CDR3 is TGCGCCAGCAGCCAAGAAGGACAGGGCTCTGGAAACACCATATATTTT. Translation gives CASSQEGQGSGNTIYF.

This clone was seen just once. The V call is TRBV30, the J call TRBJ2-7; 7 nucleotides align to TRBD2. Germline-derived CDR1 and CDR2 are GTSNPN and SVGIG (reference sequence). CDR3 size: 16 residues. The ends lost 2 bases at V and 7 bases at J; junction bases unmatched: 17. The CDR3 spells CAWSRSGLAGDLEQYF. CDR3 DNA: TGTGCCTGGAGTCGCTCTGGGCTGGCGGGAGATCTAGAGCAGTACTTC. The complete variable domain, with remaining parts taken from reference TRBV30 and TRBJ2-7, reads SQTIHQWPATLVQPVGSPLSLECTVEGTSNPNLYWYRQAAGRGLQLLFYSVGIGQISSEVPQNLSASRPQDRQFILSSKKLLLSDSGFYLCAWSRSGLAGDLEQYFGPGTRLTVT.

This rearrangement joins TRBV27 to TRBJ2-7; maybe TRBD2 (6 bases). In germline, CDR1 is MNHEY, CDR2 SMNVEV (reference sequence). V was pared by 1 base and J by 2 bases, with 9 bases between. This CDR3 spans 14 amino acids. The CDR3 DNA reads as TGTGCCAGCAGTTTATGGGCGGGAACCTACGAGCAGTACTTC. This translates into CASSLWAGTYEQYF.

The chain uses TRBV5-1 and TRBJ2-1; 9 bases are shared with TRBD2. The length of the CDR3 is 16 residues. J was trimmed by 5 bases and V by 3 bases; bases with no gene match: 9. In germline, CDR1 is SGHRS, CDR2 YFSETQ. As DNA, the CDR3 is TGCGCCAGCAGCTCCTGGACTAGCGAGGGAAACAATGAGCAGTTCTTC. Its protein product is CASSSWTSEGNNEQFF.

This chain connects TRBV5-8 to TRBJ1-4; D not certain. The CDR3 sequence is 15 residues long. The germline CDR1 and CDR2 sequences are SGHTS and YDEGEE. Trimming stripped 1 base from V and 2 bases from J, with 9 bases between. The CDR3 DNA reads TGTGCCAGCAGCTTGACGGGCGGGACTAATGAAAAACTGTTTTTT. It encodes CASSLTGGTNEKLFF.

This chain connects TRBV21-1 to TRBJ2-5; the table's D call, TRBD2, has no DNA check behind it. TRBV21-1 is termed a pseudogene. The CDR3 extends over 17 amino acids. The CDR3 loop reads CASLLVVPSTMQETQYF. CDR3 nucleotides: TGTGCCAGCCTACTGGTTGTACCTTCGACTATGCAAGAGACCCAGTACTTC.

This chain connects TRBV7-3 to TRBJ2-2; D is perhaps TRBD1 (6 bases). The CDR3 has 14 residues. Germline V gives CDR1 SGHTA, CDR2 FQGTGA. With 5 bases removed from V and 7 bases from J, the gap between germline ends came to 14 bases. DNA of the CDR3: TGTGCCAGCAGCCCAGCTAGCAGGGGCGGGGAGCTGTTTTTT. Amino acids: CASSPASRGGELFF.

The chain links TRBV6-5 to TRBJ1-2; D might be TRBD1 (5 bases). Trimming took 6 bases from V and 5 from J, leaving 19 bases between them. The CDR3 runs to 15 residues. Germline CDR1 is MNHEY and CDR2 is SVGAGI. The CDR3 nucleotides read TGTGCCAGCAGAGGCAGTGGGGCCCCCTTTTATGGCTACACCTTC. This translates into CASRGSGAPFYGYTF.

The gene calls are TRBV28 and TRBJ2-7; tentatively, D is TRBD1 (5 bases). Germline CDR1 reads MDHEN; CDR2 reads SYDVKM. This CDR3 comprises 12 residues. Deletions cut 2 bases from V and 12 bases from J, with 14 bases between. Here the CDR3 reads CASSLGAAGRYF. CDR3 sequence (DNA): TGTGCCAGCAGTTTAGGGGCTGCAGGTCGGTACTTC.

This clone was seen a few times. V is TRBV7-2 and J is TRBJ2-7, with 8 bases fitting TRBD1. Germline CDR1 and CDR2: SGHTA and FQGNSA. J gave up 4 bases and V 1 base, and 6 bases lay outside the gene matches. The CDR3 is made up of 15 amino acids. The DNA of the CDR3 is TGTGCCAGCAGCTTAGGGACAGGGCTCGGTTACGAGCAGTACTTC. It is translated as CASSLGTGLGYEQYF.

The chain combines TRBV11-1 with TRBJ2-3; TRBD2 matches 9 bases. Unmatched junction bases numbered 5, after V lost 4 bases and J lost 6 bases. CDR1 is SGHAT, CDR2 FQDESV, per germline (reference sequence). The length of the CDR3 is 14 residues. CDR3 sequence: CASSSGLADDTQYF. The CDR3 region has the DNA TGTGCCAGCAGCTCGGGACTAGCAGATGATACGCAGTATTTT.

The genes are TRBV14 and TRBJ1-6; maybe TRBD1 (6 bases). The CDR3 covers 17 residues. The ends were cut back, 4 bases at V and 1 base at J, with 14 bases in the middle. Germline V gene sequence: CDR1 SGHDN, CDR2 FVKESK. CDR3 residues: CASSLLHRASYNSPLHF. Written as DNA, the CDR3 is TGTGCCAGCAGCCTCCTCCACAGGGCTTCCTATAATTCACCCCTCCACTTT.

This sequence joins TRBV3-1 (or the pseudogene TRBV3-2) and TRBJ1-4; D perhaps matches TRBD1 (5 bases). Germline V gene data show CDR1 as LGHDT and CDR2 as YNNKEL (reference sequence). Trimming took 4 bases from V and 5 from J, leaving 11 bases between them. CDR3 length equals 14 residues. The CDR3 DNA reads TGTGCCAGCAGCCTTGGACATTCCAATGAAAAACTGTTTTTT. Residues: CASSLGHSNEKLFF.